The 4 T cell receptor beta chains given below trace back to one sample, sequenced in a study of technical replicates of blood from a few donors. Profiled with immunoSEQ multiplex PCR; TCRdb holds only in-frame clones, not every one. The sample contains tens of thousands of clones, 92% of which appear only once. The sequenced sample consisted of T cells isolated from PBMCs. These receptors were collected from a human donor in good health.

The chain carries TRBV27 and TRBJ2-3, with TRBD1 matching over 9 bases. The V gene end was trimmed by 5 bases and the J gene end by 6 bases; junction bases not matched to a gene: 6. This CDR3 region has 14 residues. CDR1 is MNHEY, CDR2 SMNVEV, per germline (reference sequence). In nucleotides, the CDR3 is TGTGCCAGCAGTATGACAGGGGGAAGGGATACGCAGTATTTT. Its translation: CASSMTGGRDTQYF.

The CDR3 sequence: CASSLLGLASYEQYF. In DNA, the CDR3 is TGTGCCAGCAGCCTCCTTGGACTAGCCTCCTACGAGCAGTACTTC. The V gene is TRBV11-2, the J gene TRBJ2-7, with TRBD2 matching 8 bases. Trimming cost V 5 bases and J 0 bases; bases outside gene matches: 6. This CDR3 has 15 residues. In germline, CDR1 is SGHAT, CDR2 FQNNGV.

The chain uses TRBV5-4 and TRBJ2-5, with D perhaps TRBD2 (5 bases). V lost 4 bases and J 1 base, leaving 14 bases between the germline ends. Germline loops: CDR1 SGHNT, CDR2 YYREEE (reference sequence). This CDR3 region has 15 residues. CDR3 residues: CASSIPGGTQETQYF. In DNA, the CDR3 is TGTGCCAGCAGCATACCTGGAGGCACCCAAGAGACCCAGTACTTC.

The chain recombines TRBV2 with TRBJ2-1; D is ambiguous. This CDR3 has 15 amino acids. The V and J ends lost 4 bases and 9 bases respectively, with 19 bases between them. Germline V CDR1 and CDR2: SNHLY, FYNNEI. DNA of the CDR3: TGTGCCAGCAGTGTTCCGAGAGGCCCGTATTTTGAGCAGTTCTTC. Protein: CASSVPRGPYFEQFF.